The rows below give T cell receptor beta chains drawn from one sample of a study of T cell repertoires in cytomegalovirus infection. TCRdb reprocessed the reads with MiXCR, giving one entry per CDR3 protein. The sample consists of about 250,000 distinct CDR3 sequences, 6.5% of them appearing once. Sequenced input: PBMCs. These TCRs come from a human donor in good health (CMV status not recorded). Some clones in this sample may be carry-over from other donors' samples. Each CDR3 is given with its conserved first and last residue. D genes are given only for firm matches. Where a row states a size, it is once, few, many or the class of an expanded clone; other rows omit it.

TRBD2	many	TRBV12-3/TRBV12-4	TRBJ2-7	TGTGCCAGCAGTTCGGGACTACCCCCCTACGAGCAGTACTTC	CASSSGLPPYEQYF
NA	many	TRBV11-2	TRBJ2-5	TGTGCCAGCAGCTCAGACACCCTCCTTTGGGAGACCCAGTACTTC	CASSSDTLLWETQYF
TRBD2	many	TRBV28	TRBJ2-5	TGTGCCAGCACCCTGGGACTACAAGAGACCCAGTACTTC	CASTLGLQETQYF
NA	many	TRBV29-1	TRBJ2-7	TGCAGCGTGCTCGACACCTTTCGCTCCTACGAGCAGTACTTC	CSVLDTFRSYEQYF
NA	few	TRBV4-3	TRBJ2-2	TGCGCCAGCACTTATGGAGTCGCGAACACCGGGGAGCTGTTTTTT	CASTYGVANTGELFF
TRBD1	many	TRBV10-3	TRBJ1-2	TGTGCCATCAGCCCAGGACAGGGCCAAGGCTACACCTTC	CAISPGQGQGYTF
NA	many	TRBV4-2	TRBJ2-5	TGTGCCAGCAGCCAAGATCCAGGGAGGGAGACCCAGTACTTC	CASSQDPGRETQYF
TRBD1	NA	TRBV29-1	TRBJ1-4	TGCAGCGTTGATCCGGACAGGGGAGGCGAAAAACTGTTTTTT	CSVDPDRGGEKLFF
NA	few	TRBV2	TRBJ1-2	TGTGCCAGCAGTGAATACAGGCGGGACTATGGCTACACCTTC	CASSEYRRDYGYTF
NA	NA	TRBV29-1	TRBJ2-1	TGCAGCGTTGGTCAGGGGAGTTACAATGAGCAGTTCTTC	CSVGQGSYNEQFF
TRBD1	many	TRBV20-1	TRBJ1-1	TGCAGTGCTCTCCACAGGGGGCGGAGCACTGAAGCTTTCTTT	CSALHRGRSTEAFF
NA	many	TRBV7-2	TRBJ1-4	TGTGCCAGCAGCTTAGGCGCGCCCCGGGAACTGTTTTTT	CASSLGAPRELFF
NA	many	TRBV12-3/TRBV12-4	TRBJ2-3	TGTGCCAGCAGTCTTTGGGCAGATACGCAGTATTTT	CASSLWADTQYF
NA	many	TRBV7-2	TRBJ1-5	TGTGCCAGCAGCCCCCAGGGAGGCTATCAGCCCCAGCATTTT	CASSPQGGYQPQHF
NA	NA	TRBV20-1	TRBJ1-5	TGCAGTGCTAGAGTTCGTGGCTTCGGCAATCAGCCCCAGCATTTT	CSARVRGFGNQPQHF
NA	many	TRBV18	TRBJ1-1	TGTGCCAGCTCACCACTCGGGAGAATGAACACTGAAGCTTTCTTT	CASSPLGRMNTEAFF
TRBD2	many	TRBV6-5	TRBJ2-5	TGTGCCAGCAGTCTCTCCTTAGCGGGGGGAAGAAAAGAGACCCAGTACTTC	CASSLSLAGGRKETQYF
NA	many	TRBV29-1	TRBJ2-4	TGCAGCGTTGGGGTGGCCAAAAACATTCAGTACTTC	CSVGVAKNIQYF
NA	many	TRBV7-2	TRBJ1-5	TGTGCCAGCAGGCCTGGGGGCGGGAGCAATCAGCCCCAGCATTTT	CASRPGGGSNQPQHF
NA	many	TRBV7-2	TRBJ1-4	TGTGCCAGCAGCTTAGAGAGACAGTTTAATGAAAAACTGTTTTTT	CASSLERQFNEKLFF
NA	few	TRBV19	TRBJ2-7	TGTGCCAGTAGTGTCCGCGGGAACTTCTACGAGCAGTACTTC	CASSVRGNFYEQYF
NA	many	TRBV15	TRBJ1-1	TGTGCCACCAGCAGAGATCGGGGGGAAGCTTTCTTT	CATSRDRGEAFF
NA	many	TRBV7-8	TRBJ1-1	TGTGCCAGCAGCCGGATTACCCAAGCTTTCTTT	CASSRITQAFF
TRBD1	many	TRBV10-3	TRBJ2-7	TGTGCCATCACCGGGACAGGAAAAGGCGAGCAGTACTTC	CAITGTGKGEQYF
NA	NA	TRBV23-1	TRBJ1-2	TGCGCCAGCAGTCAATCCCAGGGGAGGCAGTATGGCTACACCTTC	CASSQSQGRQYGYTF
NA	NA	TRBV7-9	TRBJ1-5	TGTGCCAGCAGCTTCCAGGTCAATCAGCCCCAGCATTTT	CASSFQVNQPQHF
NA	many	TRBV19	TRBJ1-2	TGTGCCAGTAAAGATCCGAGGAAAAATAACTATGGCTACACCTTC	CASKDPRKNNYGYTF
NA	many	TRBV7-9	TRBJ1-1	TGTGCCAGCAGCTCCTCGGGGTCCACTGAAGCTTTCTTT	CASSSSGSTEAFF
NA	many	TRBV2	TRBJ2-5	TGTGCCAGCAGTGATGACTCGTCTGTACTCCAGTACTTC	CASSDDSSVLQYF
TRBD1	many	TRBV4-2	TRBJ1-5	TGTGCCAGCAGCCTCGACAGGGCGGCAAATCAGCCCCAGCATTTT	CASSLDRAANQPQHF
TRBD2	few	TRBV20-1	TRBJ2-3	TGCAGTGCTCGCGGACTAGCGGGTAGCACAGATACGCAGTATTTT	CSARGLAGSTDTQYF
TRBD2	many	TRBV7-2	TRBJ2-1	TGTGCCAGCAGTCAACTAGCGGGATACTACAATGAGCAGTTCTTC	CASSQLAGYYNEQFF
NA	medium-sized	TRBV7-2	TRBJ1-2	TGTGCCAGCAGCCCCACAGACGGGGGATGGAGTGGCTACACCTTC	CASSPTDGGWSGYTF
TRBD2	many	TRBV7-2	TRBJ2-3	TGTGCCAGCAGCTTTGGGGGGGTCACAGATACGCAGTATTTT	CASSFGGVTDTQYF
NA	many	TRBV4-1	TRBJ2-2	TGCGCCAGCAGCCAAATGGCCTCGGACCCCGGGGAGCTGTTTTTT	CASSQMASDPGELFF
TRBD2	many	TRBV20-1	TRBJ2-1	TGCAGTGCTAGAGAGTGGACTAGCGGGGATTACAATGAGCAGTTCTTC	CSAREWTSGDYNEQFF
TRBD1	many	TRBV28	TRBJ1-6	TGTGCCAGCGCGGGGGGGGACAGTCCTAATTCACCCCTCCACTTT	CASAGGDSPNSPLHF
NA	NA	TRBV29-1	TRBJ2-4	TGCAGCGTTACCGACGGTTTAGCCAAAAACATTCAGTACTTC	CSVTDGLAKNIQYF
NA	NA	TRBV29-1	TRBJ1-2	TGCAGCGTCACAGAGAACTATGGCTACACCTTC	CSVTENYGYTF
TRBD2	many	TRBV20-1	TRBJ2-3	TGCAGTGCTAGTCCAGCGGGGGATATTACAGATACGCAGTATTTT	CSASPAGDITDTQYF
NA	many	TRBV7-6	TRBJ2-7	TGTGCCAGCAGCTTAGCAGCGGGCAGGACCTACGAGCAGTACTTC	CASSLAAGRTYEQYF
TRBD1	many	TRBV20-1	TRBJ1-1	TGCAGTGCTAGAGATGGGACGTGGACAGGGAACACTGAAGCTTTCTTT	CSARDGTWTGNTEAFF
NA	NA	TRBV4-2	TRBJ2-3	TGTGCCAGCAGCCTTCCGGGGGGCGATAGGACAGATACGCAGTATTTT	CASSLPGGDRTDTQYF
NA	many	TRBV7-2	TRBJ1-3	TGTGCCAGCAGCTCCGAGGGGGAAGCTGGAAACACCATATATTTT	CASSSEGEAGNTIYF
NA	NA	TRBV2	TRBJ2-3	TGTGCCAGCAGTGAGTTAAGAGTCACGCAGTATTTT	CASSELRVTQYF
TRBD2	NA	TRBV28	TRBJ2-7	TGTGCCAGCAGCTCCGGGGGACTAGCTCCCGAGCAGTACTTC	CASSSGGLAPEQYF
NA	few	TRBV10-2	TRBJ1-6	TGCGCCAGCAGTGAGTACAGGGACTATTCACCCCTCCACTTT	CASSEYRDYSPLHF
NA	many	TRBV7-2	TRBJ1-4	TGTGCCAGCAGCTTAGTCCGCCAAGAAAAACTGTTTTTT	CASSLVRQEKLFF
NA	few	TRBV5-1	TRBJ2-2	TGCGCCAGCAGCTTCGCGGGGACCACCGGGGAGCTGTTTTTT	CASSFAGTTGELFF
NA	many	TRBV24-1	TRBJ1-1	TGTGCCACCAGTGATTTCTCAGAAGCTTTCTTT	CATSDFSEAFF
NA	NA	TRBV28	TRBJ2-5	TGTGCCAGCACCAAAGGGTACCAAGAGACCCAGTACTTC	CASTKGYQETQYF